This TCR beta chain comes out of a study of blood T cell repertoires in COVID-19. This clone was seen once. Data came from immunoSEQ multiplex PCR; TCRdb stores just in-frame clones and leaves some out. The sample yields approximately 74,000 clones, under 95% seen once. The CDR3 covers 13 residues. V lost 0 bases and J lost 6, with 8 bases in between. Looked up from germline, CDR1 is LGHNT and CDR2 is FRNRAP. The TCR comes from a woman aged 60-75 years with active COVID-19. Input material: peripheral blood. This rearrangement joins TRBV12-5 to TRBJ1-2, with D unresolved. As DNA, the CDR3 is TGTGCTAGTGGTTTGGTAGCTGGTCATGGCTACACCTTC. It encodes CASGLVAGHGYTF.